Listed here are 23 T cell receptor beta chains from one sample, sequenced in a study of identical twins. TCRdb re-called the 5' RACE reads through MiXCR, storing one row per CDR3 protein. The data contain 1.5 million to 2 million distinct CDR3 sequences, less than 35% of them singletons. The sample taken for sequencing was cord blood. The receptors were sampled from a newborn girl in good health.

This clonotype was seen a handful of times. The CDR3 DNA reads TGTGCCAGCAGCGTAGGAGGGTGGGGCTCCTACAATGAGCAGTTCTTC. Translation gives CASSVGGWGSYNEQFF. The chain uses TRBV9 and TRBJ2-1; D might be TRBD2 (5 bases). The V and J ends lost 0 bases and 0 bases respectively, with 10 bases between them. This CDR3 has 16 amino acids. Germline V gene data show CDR1 as SGDLS and CDR2 as YYNGEE.

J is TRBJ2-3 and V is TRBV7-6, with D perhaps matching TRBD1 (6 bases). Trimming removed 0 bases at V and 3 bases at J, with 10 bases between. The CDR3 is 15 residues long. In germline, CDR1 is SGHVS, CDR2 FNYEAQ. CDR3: CASSLADRRTDTQYF. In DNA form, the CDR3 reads TGTGCCAGCAGCTTAGCCGACAGGCGTACAGATACGCAGTATTTT.

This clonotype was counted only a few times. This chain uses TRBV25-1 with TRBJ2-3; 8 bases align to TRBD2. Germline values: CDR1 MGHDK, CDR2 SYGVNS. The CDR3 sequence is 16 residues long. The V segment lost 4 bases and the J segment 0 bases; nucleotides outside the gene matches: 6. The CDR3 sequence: CASSARLAPSTDTQYF. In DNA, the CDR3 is TGTGCCAGCAGTGCCAGACTAGCGCCTAGCACAGATACGCAGTATTTT. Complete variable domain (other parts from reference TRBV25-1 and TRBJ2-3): EADIYQTPRYLVIGTGKKITLECSQTMGHDKMYWYQQDPGMELHLIHYSYGVNSTEKGDLSSESTVSRIRTEHFPLTLESARPSHTSQYLCASSARLAPSTDTQYFGPGTRLTVL.

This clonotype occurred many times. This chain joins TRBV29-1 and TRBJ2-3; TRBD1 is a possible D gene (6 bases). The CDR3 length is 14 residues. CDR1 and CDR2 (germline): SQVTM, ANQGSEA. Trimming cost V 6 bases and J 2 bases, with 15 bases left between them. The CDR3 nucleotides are TGCAGCGTCGGAGGACAGTTTTTCACAGATACGCAGTATTTT. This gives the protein CSVGGQFFTDTQYF.

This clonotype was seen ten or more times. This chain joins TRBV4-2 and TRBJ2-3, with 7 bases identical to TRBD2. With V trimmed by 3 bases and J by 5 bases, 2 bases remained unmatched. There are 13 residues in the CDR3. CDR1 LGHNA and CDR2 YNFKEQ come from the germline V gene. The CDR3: CASSQASGDTQYF. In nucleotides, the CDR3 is TGTGCCAGCAGCCAGGCTAGCGGAGATACGCAGTATTTT.

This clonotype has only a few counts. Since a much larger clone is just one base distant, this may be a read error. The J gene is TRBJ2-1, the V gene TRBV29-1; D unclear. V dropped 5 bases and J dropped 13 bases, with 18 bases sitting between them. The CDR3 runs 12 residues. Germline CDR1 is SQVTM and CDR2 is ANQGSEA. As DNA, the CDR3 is TGCAGCGTTATCCACTACCCGGAGACCCAGTTCTTC. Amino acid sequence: CSVIHYPETQFF.

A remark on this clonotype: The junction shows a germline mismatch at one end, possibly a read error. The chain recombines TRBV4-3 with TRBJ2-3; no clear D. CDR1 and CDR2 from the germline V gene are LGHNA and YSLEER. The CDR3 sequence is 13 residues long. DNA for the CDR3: TGCACCAGCAGCCGAGAGAATACAGATACGCAGTATTTT. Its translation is CTSSRENTDTQYF.

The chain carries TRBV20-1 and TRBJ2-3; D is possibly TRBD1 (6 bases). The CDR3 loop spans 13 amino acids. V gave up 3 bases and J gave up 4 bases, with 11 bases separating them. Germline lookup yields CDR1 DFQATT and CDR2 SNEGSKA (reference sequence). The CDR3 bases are TGCAGTGCTAGTACAGGGTACCCAGATACGCAGTATTTT. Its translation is CSASTGYPDTQYF.

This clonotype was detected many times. The CDR3 reads CSPTPGLAGNEQFF. In DNA form, the CDR3 reads TGCAGCCCCACTCCGGGACTAGCGGGAAATGAGCAGTTCTTC. The chain carries TRBV29-1 and TRBJ2-1; 13 bases agree with TRBD2. The germline gives CDR1 SQVTM, CDR2 ANQGSEA. The CDR3 length is 14 residues. V was pared by 8 bases and J by 7 bases, with 8 bases of the junction left unmatched.

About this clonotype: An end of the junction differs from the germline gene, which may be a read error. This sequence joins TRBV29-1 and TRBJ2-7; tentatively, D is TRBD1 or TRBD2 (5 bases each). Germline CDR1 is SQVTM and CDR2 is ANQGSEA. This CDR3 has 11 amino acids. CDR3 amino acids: CGVGWGYEQYF. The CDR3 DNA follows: TGCGGCGTTGGTTGGGGGTACGAGCAGTACTTC.

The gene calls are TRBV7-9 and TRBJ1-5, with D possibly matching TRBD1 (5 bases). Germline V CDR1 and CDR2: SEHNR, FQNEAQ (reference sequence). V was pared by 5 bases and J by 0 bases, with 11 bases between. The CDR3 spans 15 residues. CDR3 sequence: CASSEGVASNQPQHF. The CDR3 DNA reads TGTGCCAGCAGCGAAGGGGTGGCTAGCAATCAGCCCCAGCATTTT. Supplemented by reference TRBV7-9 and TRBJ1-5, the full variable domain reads DTGVSQNPRHKITKRGQNVTFRCDPISEHNRLYWYRQTLGQGPEFLTYFQNEAQLEKSRLLSDRFSAERPKGSFSTLEIQRTEQGDSAMYLCASSEGVASNQPQHFGDGTRLSIL.

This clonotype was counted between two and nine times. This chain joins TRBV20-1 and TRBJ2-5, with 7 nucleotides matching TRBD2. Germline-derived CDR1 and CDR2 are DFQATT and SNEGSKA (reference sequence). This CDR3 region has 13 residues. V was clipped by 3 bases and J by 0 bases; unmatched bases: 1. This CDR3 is CSARGGYQETQYF. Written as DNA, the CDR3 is TGCAGTGCTAGGGGAGGGTACCAAGAGACCCAGTACTTC.

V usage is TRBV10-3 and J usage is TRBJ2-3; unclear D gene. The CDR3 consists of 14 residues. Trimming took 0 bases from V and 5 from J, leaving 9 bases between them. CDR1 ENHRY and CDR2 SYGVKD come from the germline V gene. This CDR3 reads CAISESRLRDTQYF. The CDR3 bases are TGTGCCATCAGTGAGTCGAGATTACGAGATACGCAGTATTTT.

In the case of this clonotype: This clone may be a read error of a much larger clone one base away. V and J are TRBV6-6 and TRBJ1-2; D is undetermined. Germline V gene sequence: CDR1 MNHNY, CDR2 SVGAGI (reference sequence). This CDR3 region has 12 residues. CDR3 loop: CAGRVTNYGYTF. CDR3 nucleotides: TGTGCCGGCAGAGTTACTAACTATGGCTACACCTTC.

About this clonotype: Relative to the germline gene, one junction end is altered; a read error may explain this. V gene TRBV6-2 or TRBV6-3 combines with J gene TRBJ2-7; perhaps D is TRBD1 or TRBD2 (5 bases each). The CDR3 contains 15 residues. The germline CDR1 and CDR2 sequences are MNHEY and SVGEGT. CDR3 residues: CARSYRGRTSYEQYF. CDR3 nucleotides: TGTGCCCGCAGTTATAGGGGACGGACCTCCTACGAGCAGTACTTC.

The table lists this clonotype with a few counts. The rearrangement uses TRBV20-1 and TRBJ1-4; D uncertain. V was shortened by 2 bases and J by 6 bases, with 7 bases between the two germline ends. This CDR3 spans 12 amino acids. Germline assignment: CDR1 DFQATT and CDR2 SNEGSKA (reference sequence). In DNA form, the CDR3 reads TGCAGTGCTAGAAGAAAAGATGAAAAACTGTTTTTT. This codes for CSARRKDEKLFF.

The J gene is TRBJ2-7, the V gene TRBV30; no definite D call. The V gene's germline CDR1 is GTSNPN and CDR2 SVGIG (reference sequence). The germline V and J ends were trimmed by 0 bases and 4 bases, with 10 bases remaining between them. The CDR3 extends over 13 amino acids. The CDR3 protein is CAWSVQGIYEQYF. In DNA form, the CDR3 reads TGTGCCTGGAGTGTGCAAGGGATTTACGAGCAGTACTTC.

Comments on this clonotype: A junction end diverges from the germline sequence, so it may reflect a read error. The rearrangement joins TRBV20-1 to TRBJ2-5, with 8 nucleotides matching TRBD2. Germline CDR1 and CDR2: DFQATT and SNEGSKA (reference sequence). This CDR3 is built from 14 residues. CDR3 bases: TGCAGTGCCAGAGGACTAGCTTCTGGAAATGAGCAGTACTTC. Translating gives CSARGLASGNEQYF.

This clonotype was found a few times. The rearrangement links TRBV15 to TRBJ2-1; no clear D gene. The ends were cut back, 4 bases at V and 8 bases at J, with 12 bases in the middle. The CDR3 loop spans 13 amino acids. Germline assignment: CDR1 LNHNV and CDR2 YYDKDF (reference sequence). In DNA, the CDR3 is TGTGCCACCAGCACCCATTTCTTCGATGAGCAGTTCTTC. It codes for CATSTHFFDEQFF. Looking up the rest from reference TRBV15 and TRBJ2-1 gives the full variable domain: DAMVIQNPRYQVTQFGKPVTLSCSQTLNHNVMYWYQQKSSQAPKLLFHYYDKDFNNEADTPDNFQSRRPNTSFCFLDIRSPGLGDTAMYLCATSTHFFDEQFFGPGTRLTVL.

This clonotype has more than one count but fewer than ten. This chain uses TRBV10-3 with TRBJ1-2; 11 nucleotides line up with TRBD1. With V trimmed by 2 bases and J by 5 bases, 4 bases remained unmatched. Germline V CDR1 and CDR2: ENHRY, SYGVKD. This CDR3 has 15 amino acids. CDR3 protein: CAISEIRDRGYGYTF. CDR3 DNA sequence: TGTGCCATCAGTGAGATCCGGGACAGGGGGTATGGCTACACCTTC.

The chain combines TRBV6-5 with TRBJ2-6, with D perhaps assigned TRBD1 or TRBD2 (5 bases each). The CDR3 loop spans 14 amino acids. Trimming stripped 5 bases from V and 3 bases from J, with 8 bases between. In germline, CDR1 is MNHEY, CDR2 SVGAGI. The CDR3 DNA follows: TGTGCCAGCAGTCGGGACCGTGGGGCCAACGTCCTGACTTTC. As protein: CASSRDRGANVLTF.

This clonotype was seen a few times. The chain's CDR3 is CASRDGHTDTQYF. The CDR3 nucleotides read TGCGCCAGCCGGGACGGACACACAGATACGCAGTATTTT. The V call is TRBV10-1, the J call TRBJ2-3, with D perhaps TRBD1 or TRBD2 (5 bases each). The CDR3 consists of 13 residues. The V end was cut by 8 bases, the J end by 2 bases, with 11 bases between. Germline assignment: CDR1 WNHNN and CDR2 SYGVQD (reference sequence).

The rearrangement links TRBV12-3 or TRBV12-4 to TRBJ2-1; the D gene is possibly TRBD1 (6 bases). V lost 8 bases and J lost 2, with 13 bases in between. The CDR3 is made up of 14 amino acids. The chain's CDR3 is CASHLRGTYNEQFF. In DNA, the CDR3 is TGTGCCAGCCACCTCAGGGGCACCTACAATGAGCAGTTCTTC.